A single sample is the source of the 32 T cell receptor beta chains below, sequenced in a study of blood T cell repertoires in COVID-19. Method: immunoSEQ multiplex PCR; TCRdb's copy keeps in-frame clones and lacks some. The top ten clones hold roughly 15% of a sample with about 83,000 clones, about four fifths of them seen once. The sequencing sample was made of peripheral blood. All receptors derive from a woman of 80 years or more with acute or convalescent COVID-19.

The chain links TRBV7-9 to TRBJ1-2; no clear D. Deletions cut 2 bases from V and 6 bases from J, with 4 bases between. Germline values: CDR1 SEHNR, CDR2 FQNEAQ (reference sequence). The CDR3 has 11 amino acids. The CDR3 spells CASSLLDGYTF. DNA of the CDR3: TGTGCCAGCAGCTTACTAGATGGCTACACCTTC.

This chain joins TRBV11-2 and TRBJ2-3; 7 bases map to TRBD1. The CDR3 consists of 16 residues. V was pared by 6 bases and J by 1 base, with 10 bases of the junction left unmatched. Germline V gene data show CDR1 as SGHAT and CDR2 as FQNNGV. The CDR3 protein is CASRPTPTGRTDTQYF. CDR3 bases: TGTGCCAGCAGGCCAACCCCGACAGGGCGCACAGATACGCAGTATTTT.

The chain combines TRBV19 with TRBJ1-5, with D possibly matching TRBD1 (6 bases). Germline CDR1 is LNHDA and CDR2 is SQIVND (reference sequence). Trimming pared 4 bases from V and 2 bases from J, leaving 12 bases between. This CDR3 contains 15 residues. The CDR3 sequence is CASSSRGLGNQPQHF. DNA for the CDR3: TGTGCCAGTAGTAGCAGGGGTTTGGGCAATCAGCCCCAGCATTTT.

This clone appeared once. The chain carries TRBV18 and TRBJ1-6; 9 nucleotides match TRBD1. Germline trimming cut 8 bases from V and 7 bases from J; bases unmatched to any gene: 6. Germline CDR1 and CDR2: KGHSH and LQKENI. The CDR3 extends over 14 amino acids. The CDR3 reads CASTRQGDNSPLHF. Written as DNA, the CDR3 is TGTGCCAGCACCAGACAGGGGGACAATTCACCCCTCCACTTT.

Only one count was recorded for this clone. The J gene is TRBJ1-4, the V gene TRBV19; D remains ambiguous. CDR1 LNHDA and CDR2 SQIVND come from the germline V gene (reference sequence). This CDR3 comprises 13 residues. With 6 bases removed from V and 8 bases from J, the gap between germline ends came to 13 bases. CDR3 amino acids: CASSNTWAEKLFF. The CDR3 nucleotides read TGTGCCAGTAGCAACACTTGGGCGGAAAAACTGTTTTTT.

CDR3 coding DNA: TGTGCCATCGCATTAGGACAGGGGAGTCAGCCCCAGCATTTT. It specifies CAIALGQGSQPQHF. The chain joins TRBV6-6 to TRBJ1-5; the match to TRBD1 covers 9 bases. There are 14 residues in the CDR3. The junction had 10 bases not matched to a gene; V was cut back by 10 bases and J by 6 bases. CDR1 MNHNY and CDR2 SVGAGI come from the germline V gene (reference sequence).

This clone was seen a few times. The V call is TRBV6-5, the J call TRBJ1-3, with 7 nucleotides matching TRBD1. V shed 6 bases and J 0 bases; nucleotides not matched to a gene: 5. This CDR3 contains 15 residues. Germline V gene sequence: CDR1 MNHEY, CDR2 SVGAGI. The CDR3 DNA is TGTGCCAGCAGGCCAGGGGACAGCTCTGGAAACACCATATATTTT. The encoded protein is CASRPGDSSGNTIYF.

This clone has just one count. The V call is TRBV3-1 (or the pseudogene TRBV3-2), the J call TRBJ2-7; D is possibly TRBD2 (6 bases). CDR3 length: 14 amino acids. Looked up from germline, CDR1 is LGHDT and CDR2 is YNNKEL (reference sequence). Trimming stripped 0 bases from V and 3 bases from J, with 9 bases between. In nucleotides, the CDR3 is TGTGCCAGCAGCCAAGATCCGCGGGACTACGAGCAGTACTTC. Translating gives CASSQDPRDYEQYF.

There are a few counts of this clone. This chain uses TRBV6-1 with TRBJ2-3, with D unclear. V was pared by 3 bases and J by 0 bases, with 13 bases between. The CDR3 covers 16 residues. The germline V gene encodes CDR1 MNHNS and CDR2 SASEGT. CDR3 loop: CASSDYPKRSTDTQYF. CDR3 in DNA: TGTGCCAGCAGTGATTATCCCAAGCGAAGCACAGATACGCAGTATTTT.

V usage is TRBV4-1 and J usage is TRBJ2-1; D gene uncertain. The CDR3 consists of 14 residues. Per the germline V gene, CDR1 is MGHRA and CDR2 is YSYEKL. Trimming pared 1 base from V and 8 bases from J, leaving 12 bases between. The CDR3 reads CASSQAGKIDEQFF. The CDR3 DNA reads TGCGCCAGCAGCCAAGCGGGTAAGATAGATGAGCAGTTCTTC.

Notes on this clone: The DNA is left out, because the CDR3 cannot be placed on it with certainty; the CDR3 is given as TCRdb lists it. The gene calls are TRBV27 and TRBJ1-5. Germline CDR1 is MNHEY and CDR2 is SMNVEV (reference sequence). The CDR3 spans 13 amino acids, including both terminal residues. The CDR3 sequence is CASSSSRMQPQHF.

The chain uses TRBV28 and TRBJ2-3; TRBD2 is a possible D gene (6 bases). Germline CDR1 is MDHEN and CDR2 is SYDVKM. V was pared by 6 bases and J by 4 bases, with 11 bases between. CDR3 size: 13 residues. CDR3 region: CASRDGLPDTQYF. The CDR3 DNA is TGTGCCAGCAGAGATGGACTACCAGATACGCAGTATTTT.

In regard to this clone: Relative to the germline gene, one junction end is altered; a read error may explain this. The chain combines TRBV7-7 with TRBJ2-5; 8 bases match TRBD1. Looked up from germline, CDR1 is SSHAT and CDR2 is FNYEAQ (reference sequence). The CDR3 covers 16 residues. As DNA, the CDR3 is TGTGCTAGCAGCCCCCTGGGACAGGCGAACCAAGAGACCCAGTACTTC. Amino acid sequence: CASSPLGQANQETQYF.

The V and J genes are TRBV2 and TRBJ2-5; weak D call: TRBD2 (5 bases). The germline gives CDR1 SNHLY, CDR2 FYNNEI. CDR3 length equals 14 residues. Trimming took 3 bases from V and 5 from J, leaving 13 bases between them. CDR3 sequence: CASSDYGGWETQYF. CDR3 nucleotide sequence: TGTGCCAGCAGTGATTACGGAGGCTGGGAGACCCAGTACTTC.

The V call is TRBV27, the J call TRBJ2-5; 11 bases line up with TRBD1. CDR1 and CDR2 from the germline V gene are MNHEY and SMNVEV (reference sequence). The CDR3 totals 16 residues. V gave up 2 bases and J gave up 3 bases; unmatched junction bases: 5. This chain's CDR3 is CASSLGPGQGEETQYF. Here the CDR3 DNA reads TGTGCCAGCAGTTTAGGACCGGGACAGGGGGAAGAGACCCAGTACTTC.

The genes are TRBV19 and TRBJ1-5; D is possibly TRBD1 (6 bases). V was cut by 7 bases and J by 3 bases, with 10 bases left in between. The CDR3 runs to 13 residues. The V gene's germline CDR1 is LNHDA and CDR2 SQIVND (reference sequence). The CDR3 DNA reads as TGTGCCAGTAAGGACAGCGACAATCAGCCCCAGCATTTT. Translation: CASKDSDNQPQHF.

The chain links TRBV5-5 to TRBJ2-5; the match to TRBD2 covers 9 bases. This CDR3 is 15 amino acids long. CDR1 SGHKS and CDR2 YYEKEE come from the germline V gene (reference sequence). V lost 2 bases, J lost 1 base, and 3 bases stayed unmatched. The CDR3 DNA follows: TGTGCCAGCAGCTTTCTAGCGGGGATCCAAGAGACCCAGTACTTC. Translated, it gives CASSFLAGIQETQYF.

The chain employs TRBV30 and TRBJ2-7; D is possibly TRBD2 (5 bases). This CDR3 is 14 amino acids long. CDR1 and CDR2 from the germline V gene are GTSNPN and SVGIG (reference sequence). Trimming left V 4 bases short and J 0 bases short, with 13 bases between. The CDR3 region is CAWNPRGSSYEQYF. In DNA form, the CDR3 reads TGTGCCTGGAACCCCAGAGGGAGCTCCTACGAGCAGTACTTC.

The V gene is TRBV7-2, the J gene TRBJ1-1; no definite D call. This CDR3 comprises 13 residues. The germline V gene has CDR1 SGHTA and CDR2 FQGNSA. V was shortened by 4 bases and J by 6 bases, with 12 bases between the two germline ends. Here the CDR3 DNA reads TGTGCCAGCAGCTACGCGGTGGGTCCTGAAGCTTTCTTT. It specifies CASSYAVGPEAFF.

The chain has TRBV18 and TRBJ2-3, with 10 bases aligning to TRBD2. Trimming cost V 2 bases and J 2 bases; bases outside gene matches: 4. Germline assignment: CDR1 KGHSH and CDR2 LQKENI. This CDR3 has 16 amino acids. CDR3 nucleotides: TGTGCCAGCTCACCAATAGCGGGGGGCCCCACAGATACGCAGTATTTT. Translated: CASSPIAGGPTDTQYF.

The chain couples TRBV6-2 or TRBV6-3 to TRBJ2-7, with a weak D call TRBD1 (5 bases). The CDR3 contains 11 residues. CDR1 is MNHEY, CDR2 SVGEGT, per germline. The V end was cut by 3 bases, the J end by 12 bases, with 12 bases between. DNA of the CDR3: TGTGCCAGCAGTTATGAGTCGCAGGGGTACTTC. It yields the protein CASSYESQGYF.

The CDR3 nucleotides are TGTGCCAGCCTCCGGGACAGCTCCTACAATGAGCAGTTCTTC. Its protein product is CASLRDSSYNEQFF. The chain is built from TRBV7-2 and TRBJ2-1; 7 bases match TRBD1. Germline V gene data show CDR1 as SGHTA and CDR2 as FQGNSA. There are 14 residues in the CDR3. The junction had 4 bases not matched to a gene; V was cut back by 8 bases and J by 0 bases.

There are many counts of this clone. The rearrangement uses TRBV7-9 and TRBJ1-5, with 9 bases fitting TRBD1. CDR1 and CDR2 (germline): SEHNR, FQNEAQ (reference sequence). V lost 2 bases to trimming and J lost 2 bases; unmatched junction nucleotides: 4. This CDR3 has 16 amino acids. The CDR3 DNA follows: TGTGCCAGCAGCTTAAATACAGGGGGCGGCAATCAGCCCCAGCATTTT. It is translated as CASSLNTGGGNQPQHF.

CDR3 region: CAWSGNGGLPLHF. The DNA for the CDR3 is TGTGCCTGGAGCGGAAACGGCGGGTTACCCCTCCACTTT. The V gene is TRBV30, the J gene TRBJ1-6; D not resolved. The CDR3 is made up of 13 amino acids. V lost 3 bases to trimming and J lost 12 bases, with 15 bases between them. Germline V gene data show CDR1 as GTSNPN and CDR2 as SVGIG (reference sequence).

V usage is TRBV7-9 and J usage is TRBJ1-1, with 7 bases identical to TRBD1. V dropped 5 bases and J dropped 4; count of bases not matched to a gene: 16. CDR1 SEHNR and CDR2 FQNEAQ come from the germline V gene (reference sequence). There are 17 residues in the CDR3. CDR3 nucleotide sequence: TGTGCCAGCAGCGAGTCCCTCCTAATAGCAGGGGGCACTGAAGCTTTCTTT. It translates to CASSESLLIAGGTEAFF.

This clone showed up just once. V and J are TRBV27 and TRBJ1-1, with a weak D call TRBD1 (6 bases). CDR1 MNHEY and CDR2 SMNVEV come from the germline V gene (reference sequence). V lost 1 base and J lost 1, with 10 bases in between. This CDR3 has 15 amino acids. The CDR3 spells CASSLWSGENTEAFF. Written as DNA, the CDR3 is TGTGCCAGCAGTTTATGGTCAGGGGAGAACACTGAAGCTTTCTTT.

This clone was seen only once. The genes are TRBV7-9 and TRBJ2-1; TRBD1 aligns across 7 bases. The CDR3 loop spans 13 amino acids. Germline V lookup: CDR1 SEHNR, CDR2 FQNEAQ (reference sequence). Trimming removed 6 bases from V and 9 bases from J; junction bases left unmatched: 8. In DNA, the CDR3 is TGTGCCAGCAGTTATACAGGGGACAGTGAGCAGTTCTTC. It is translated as CASSYTGDSEQFF.

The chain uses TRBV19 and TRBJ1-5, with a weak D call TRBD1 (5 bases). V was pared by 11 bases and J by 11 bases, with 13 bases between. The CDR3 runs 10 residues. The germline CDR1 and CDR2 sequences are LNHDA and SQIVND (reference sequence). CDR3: CASGGTAQHF. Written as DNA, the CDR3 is TGTGCCTCCGGGGGTACGGCCCAGCATTTT.

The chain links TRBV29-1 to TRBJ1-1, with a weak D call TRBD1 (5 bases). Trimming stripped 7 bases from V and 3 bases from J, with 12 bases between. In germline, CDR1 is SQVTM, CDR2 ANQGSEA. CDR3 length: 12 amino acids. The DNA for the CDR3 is TGCAGCGCCATCCGGGGGGACACTGAAGCTTTCTTT. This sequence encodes CSAIRGDTEAFF.

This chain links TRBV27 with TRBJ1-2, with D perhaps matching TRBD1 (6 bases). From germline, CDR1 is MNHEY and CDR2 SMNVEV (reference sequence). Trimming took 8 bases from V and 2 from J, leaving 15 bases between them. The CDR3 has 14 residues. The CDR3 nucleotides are TGTGCCAGCTGGGGGTGGCAGGGGAACTATGGCTACACCTTC. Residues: CASWGWQGNYGYTF.

CDR3 sequence: CATSRDWGQGGDQPQHF. The DNA of the CDR3 is TGTGCCACCAGCAGAGATTGGGGGCAGGGAGGGGATCAGCCCCAGCATTTT. The chain couples TRBV15 to TRBJ1-5, with a weak D call TRBD1 (6 bases). Between the trimmed V and J ends, which lost 0 bases and 5 bases, there was a span of 17 bases. This CDR3 has 17 residues. Germline V lookup: CDR1 LNHNV, CDR2 YYDKDF (reference sequence).

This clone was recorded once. CDR3 protein: CASSEYFGGYNEQFF. In DNA, the CDR3 is TGTGCCAGCAGTGAATACTTCGGGGGGTACAATGAGCAGTTCTTC. The genes are TRBV2 and TRBJ2-1, with 7 bases aligning to TRBD2. The CDR3 is made up of 15 amino acids. Germline trimming cut 2 bases from V and 4 bases from J; bases unmatched to any gene: 5. Germline CDR1 and CDR2: SNHLY and FYNNEI.